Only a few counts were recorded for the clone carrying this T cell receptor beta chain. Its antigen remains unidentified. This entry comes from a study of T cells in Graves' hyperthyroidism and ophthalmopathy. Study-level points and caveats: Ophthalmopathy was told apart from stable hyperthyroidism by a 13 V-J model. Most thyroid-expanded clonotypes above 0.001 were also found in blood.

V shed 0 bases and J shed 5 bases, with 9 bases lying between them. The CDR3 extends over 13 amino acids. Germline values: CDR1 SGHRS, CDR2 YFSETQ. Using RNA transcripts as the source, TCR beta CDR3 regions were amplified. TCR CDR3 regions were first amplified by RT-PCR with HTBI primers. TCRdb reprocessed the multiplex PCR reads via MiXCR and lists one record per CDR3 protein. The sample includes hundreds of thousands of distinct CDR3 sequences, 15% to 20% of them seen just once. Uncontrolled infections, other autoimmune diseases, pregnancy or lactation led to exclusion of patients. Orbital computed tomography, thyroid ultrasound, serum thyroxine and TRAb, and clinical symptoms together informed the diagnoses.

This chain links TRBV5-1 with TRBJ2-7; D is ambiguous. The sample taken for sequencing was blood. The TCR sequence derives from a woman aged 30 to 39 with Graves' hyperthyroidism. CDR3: CASSLGVLDEQYF. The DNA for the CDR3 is TGCGCCAGCAGCTTGGGGGTTTTGGACGAGCAGTACTTC.